One sample yielded the 14 T cell receptor beta chains listed below, sequenced in a study of T cells in tumors after PD-1 blockade. TCRdb keeps only in-frame clones here, not all; method: immunoSEQ multiplex PCR. The table lists 15,000 to 25,000 clones, more than 65% of them singletons. The sequenced sample was PBMCs, obtained after anti-PD-1 therapy. The receptors were gathered from a human donor with advanced basal cell or squamous cell carcinoma (not recorded which).

Only one count was recorded for this clone. The rearrangement uses TRBV27 and TRBJ2-1; 7 positions match TRBD2. The trim removed 6 bases at V and 9 bases at J, leaving 8 bases unmatched. This CDR3 region has 13 residues. CDR1 and CDR2 from the germline V gene are MNHEY and SMNVEV (reference sequence). The CDR3, as DNA: TGTGCCAGCAGGTTAGCGGGTTCTGGTGAGCAGTTCTTC. Amino acids: CASRLAGSGEQFF.

The V and J genes are TRBV6-5 and TRBJ2-3, with a tentative D call TRBD2 (5 bases). The CDR3 sequence is 13 residues long. V was clipped by 5 bases and J by 6 bases, with 12 bases between them. Germline V lookup: CDR1 MNHEY, CDR2 SVGAGI. The CDR3 coding sequence is TGTGCCAGCAGTCGTGGAGGAGTCGATACGCAGTATTTT. It codes for CASSRGGVDTQYF.

This clone was counted a few times. The chain employs TRBV14 and TRBJ1-6; no firm D call. This CDR3 contains 13 residues. Trimming removed 2 bases at V and 6 bases at J, with 5 bases between. Germline assignment: CDR1 SGHDN and CDR2 FVKESK. In nucleotides, the CDR3 is TGTGCCAGCAGCCAAATGCTTAATTCACCCCTCCACTTT. It yields the protein CASSQMLNSPLHF.

The genes are TRBV29-1 and TRBJ2-5; D remains ambiguous. Germline V gene lookup returns CDR1 SQVTM and CDR2 ANQGSEA. CDR3 length: 11 amino acids. The V end lost 3 bases, the J end lost 4 bases, and 6 bases lay between the germline ends. CDR3 bases: TGCAGCGTTGATACGGGAGAGACCCAGTACTTC. It yields the protein CSVDTGETQYF. The full variable domain, in which reference TRBV29-1 and TRBJ2-5 provide the parts outside the CDR3, is SAVISQKPSRDICQRGTSLTIQCQVDSQVTMMFWYRQQPGQSLTLIATANQGSEATYESGFVIDKFPISRPNLTFSTLTVSNMSPEDSSIYLCSVDTGETQYFGPGTRLLVL.

The J gene is TRBJ2-1, the V gene TRBV14, with unresolved D. Germline-derived CDR1 and CDR2 are SGHDN and FVKESK. The CDR3 sequence is 13 residues long. Trimming took off 0 bases at V and 8 bases at J, with 8 bases between the two ends. The CDR3 loop is CASSQDEFYEQFF. The CDR3 nucleotides read TGTGCCAGCAGCCAAGATGAGTTCTATGAGCAGTTCTTC. Together with reference TRBV14 and TRBJ2-1, the CDR3 gives the full variable domain: EAGVTQFPSHSVIEKGQTVTLRCDPISGHDNLYWYRRVMGKEIKFLLHFVKESKQDESGMPNNRFLAERTGGTYSTLKVQPAELEDSGVYFCASSQDEFYEQFFGPGTRLTVL.

The CDR3 loop reads CASSPRESPLHF. The CDR3 bases are TGTGCCAGCAGCCCCAGGGAATCACCCCTCCACTTT. This sequence joins TRBV6-5 and TRBJ1-6; possibly TRBD1 for D (5 bases). The CDR3 length is 12 residues. V lost 6 bases to trimming and J lost 10 bases, with 10 bases between them. Per germline, CDR1 MNHEY and CDR2 SVGAGI.

The chain combines TRBV4-1 with TRBJ2-2; a possible D gene is TRBD1 (5 bases). CDR1 is MGHRA, CDR2 YSYEKL, per germline. CDR3 length: 14 amino acids. V shed 5 bases and J shed 1 base, with 8 bases lying between them. CDR3 coding DNA: TGCGCCAGCAGCGATAGGGGGAACACCGGGGAGCTGTTTTTT. It encodes CASSDRGNTGELFF.

The table lists this clone with a count of one. The V call is TRBV5-1, the J call TRBJ2-7; TRBD2 matches at 11 bases. Trimming at V came to 4 bases and at J to 2 bases, leaving 11 bases not matched to a gene. The length of the CDR3 is 17 residues. Per germline, CDR1 SGHRS and CDR2 YFSETQ. The CDR3: CASSHGSSGGTPYEQYF. The CDR3 DNA sequence: TGCGCCAGCAGCCATGGGTCTAGCGGGGGGACTCCCTACGAGCAGTACTTC.

The gene calls are TRBV7-3 and TRBJ2-3; 7 bases are shared with TRBD2. J gave up 0 bases and V 0 bases, and 0 bases lay outside the gene matches. The CDR3 sequence is 15 residues long. Germline V lookup: CDR1 SGHTA, CDR2 FQGTGA. CDR3 DNA sequence: TGTGCCAGCAGCTTAACGGGGGGGAGCACAGATACGCAGTATTTT. As protein: CASSLTGGSTDTQYF.

V usage is TRBV5-6 and J usage is TRBJ2-7; perhaps TRBD2 as D (5 bases). The ends were cut back, 2 bases at V and 7 bases at J, with 13 bases in the middle. The germline V gene has CDR1 SGHDT and CDR2 YYEEEE. This CDR3 spans 13 amino acids. The CDR3 DNA sequence: TGTGCCAGCAGCTTTTCGGGATCGGTTGAGCAGTACTTC. The encoded protein is CASSFSGSVEQYF.

This clone was seen more than once but under ten times. The chain combines TRBV7-9 with TRBJ2-1; TRBD2 matches 11 bases. Trimming cost V 5 bases and J 2 bases; bases outside gene matches: 8. The germline gives CDR1 SEHNR, CDR2 FQNEAQ (reference sequence). This CDR3 is built from 17 residues. The CDR3: CASSGAPSGRTYNEQFF. CDR3 coding DNA: TGTGCCAGCAGCGGAGCACCTAGCGGGAGGACCTACAATGAGCAGTTCTTC.

The chain couples TRBV9 to TRBJ2-3, with 9 bases that match TRBD2. Germline CDR1 and CDR2: SGDLS and YYNGEE. The CDR3 extends over 17 amino acids. Trimming removed 0 bases from V and 2 bases from J; junction bases left unmatched: 7. The CDR3 region is CASSVAFRLADTDTQYF. The CDR3, as DNA: TGTGCCAGCAGCGTAGCTTTCAGACTAGCGGACACAGATACGCAGTATTTT. The variable domain in full, completed from reference TRBV9 and TRBJ2-3, reads DSGVTQTPKHLITATGQRVTLRCSPRSGDLSVYWYQQSLDQGLQFLIQYYNGEERAKGNILERFSAQQFPDLHSELNLSSLELGDSALYFCASSVAFRLADTDTQYFGPGTRLTVL.

The rearrangement links TRBV7-9 to TRBJ1-1; 9 bases align to TRBD1. Trimming at V came to 2 bases and at J to 4 bases, leaving 5 bases not matched to a gene. CDR1 and CDR2 (germline): SEHNR, FQNEAQ (reference sequence). The CDR3 loop spans 15 amino acids. CDR3 loop: CASSLFGDRVTEAFF. The CDR3 bases are TGTGCCAGCAGCTTATTTGGGGACAGGGTCACTGAAGCTTTCTTT.

The V gene is TRBV6-6, the J gene TRBJ1-1; D is possibly TRBD1 (5 bases). Trimming removed 2 bases at V and 5 bases at J, with 18 bases between. Germline V gene sequence: CDR1 MNHNY, CDR2 SVGAGI (reference sequence). This CDR3 comprises 16 residues. CDR3 amino acids: CASSYPGRGAQTEAFF. Here the CDR3 DNA reads TGTGCCAGCAGTTACCCTGGACGAGGGGCTCAGACTGAAGCTTTCTTT.